The following is a T cell receptor (beta chain) sequence with its context. Per the study methods: For nucleated cells, counts were estimated from reference gene primer amplification. The data were produced by immunoSEQ multiplex PCR, yet TCRdb's version contains in-frame clones alone and is incomplete. V and J calls and clone size are given by that table; D and trimming were obtained from the DNA. Found here are about 260,000 clones, around 93% of them singletons; the top ten hold approximately 3%. The data stem from a study of blood T cell repertoires in COVID-19. Looking at the study overall: Both acute and convalescent COVID-19 samples were obtained from the United States, Italy and Spain.

Living in 20 to 30 US areas, the participants were between roughly 18 and 90 years of age. Those designated as exposed participants met a COVID-19 case within 2 weeks before study entry. CDR3 size: 13 residues. V shed 8 bases and J 11 bases; nucleotides not matched to a gene: 12. Germline CDR1 SGHTA, CDR2 FQGNSA. The sequencing input was PBMCs or T cells enriched from blood (not recorded which). The chain has TRBV7-2 and TRBJ1-1, with 9 bases that match TRBD1. This clonotype was sampled from a man in his forties or fifties who had been exposed to COVID-19. This chain's CDR3 is CASGTYLQGAAFF. CDR3 DNA: TGTGCCAGCGGTACCTATCTACAGGGGGCGGCTTTCTTT.